This entry lists 23 T cell receptor beta chains sequenced from one sample in a study of shared clonotypes between healthy human individuals. TCRdb's copy holds only in-frame clones and misses some; the assay was immunoSEQ multiplex PCR. This table has some 2,000,000 clones, 95% appearing once. Sequencing used naive CD4+ T cells sorted from blood. Subset here: CD45RA+ positively selected. These receptors were collected from a man between 18 and 35 years old in good health.

The chain recombines TRBV6-1 with TRBJ2-5; D is ambiguous. V was pared by 2 bases and J by 6 bases, with 10 bases between. Germline-derived CDR1 and CDR2 are MNHNS and SASEGT. The CDR3 spans 13 residues. The CDR3 is CASSETAVKTQYF. In nucleotides, the CDR3 is TGTGCCAGCAGTGAAACCGCCGTGAAGACCCAGTACTTC.

The V and J genes are TRBV6-1 and TRBJ1-2; TRBD1 agrees at 7 bases. The J segment lost 4 bases and the V segment lost 2 bases, leaving 7 bases of the junction unmatched. Germline CDR1 reads MNHNS; CDR2 reads SASEGT. CDR3 length equals 15 residues. CDR3 loop: CASSEPSTGAYGYTF. DNA for the CDR3: TGTGCCAGCAGTGAACCCTCTACAGGGGCCTATGGCTACACCTTC.

The genes are TRBV18 and TRBJ2-7; tentatively, D is TRBD1 or TRBD2 (5 bases each). Germline V gives CDR1 KGHSH, CDR2 LQKENI. This CDR3 has 11 amino acids. Trimming left V 2 bases short and J 10 bases short, with 9 bases between. The CDR3 sequence is CASSPGDAQYF. Here the CDR3 DNA reads TGTGCCAGCTCACCAGGGGACGCTCAGTACTTC.

In its sample, this clone was seen once. The chain couples TRBV5-1 to TRBJ2-1, with 10 bases identical to TRBD2. The CDR3 totals 15 residues. Germline V gene sequence: CDR1 SGHRS, CDR2 YFSETQ. V lost 0 bases, J lost 5 bases, and 2 bases stayed unmatched. The CDR3 DNA follows: TGCGCCAGCAGCTTGGCTAGCGGGAGTAACAATGAGCAGTTCTTC. Encoded protein: CASSLASGSNNEQFF.

The DNA of the CDR3 is TGTGCCTGGAGTTGGGAGGGGGGCAACGAGCAGTACTTC. It encodes CAWSWEGGNEQYF. V gene TRBV30 combines with J gene TRBJ2-7; maybe TRBD2 (7 bases). V was clipped by 2 bases and J by 5 bases, with 13 bases between them. CDR3 length equals 13 residues. CDR1 is GTSNPN, CDR2 SVGIG, per germline (reference sequence).

V is TRBV29-1 and J is TRBJ2-3; 15 bases line up with TRBD2. The CDR3 has 18 amino acids. Germline CDR1 reads SQVTM; CDR2 reads ANQGSEA. The ends lost 2 bases at V and 3 bases at J; junction bases unmatched: 9. For the CDR3, the DNA is TGCAGCGTTGAAACCAGGACTAGCGGGAGGGTCTCGACAGATACGCAGTATTTT. Translated, it gives CSVETRTSGRVSTDTQYF.

This chain uses TRBV30 with TRBJ2-7, with TRBD1 matching over 7 bases. With 1 base clipped from V and 12 bases from J, the junction kept 6 bases outside the gene matches. The CDR3 extends over 11 amino acids. Per the germline V gene, CDR1 is GTSNPN and CDR2 is SVGIG (reference sequence). The CDR3 is CAWSEGTGVYF. The CDR3 coding sequence is TGTGCCTGGAGTGAGGGAACAGGGGTGTACTTC. Full variable domain (missing parts from reference TRBV30 and TRBJ2-7): SQTIHQWPATLVQPVGSPLSLECTVEGTSNPNLYWYRQAAGRGLQLLFYSVGIGQISSEVPQNLSASRPQDRQFILSSKKLLLSDSGFYLCAWSEGTGVYFGPGTRLTVT.

CDR3 in DNA: TGTGCCAGCAGTTTACAGGGTCTGGTAGGCCAGTACTTC. Translated, it gives CASSLQGLVGQYF. This chain joins TRBV6-6 and TRBJ2-5, with a weak D call TRBD1 (6 bases). V was clipped by 4 bases and J by 10 bases, with 16 bases between them. In germline, CDR1 is MNHNY, CDR2 SVGAGI (reference sequence). This CDR3 is 13 amino acids long.

A note on this clone: This could be a read error, since a much larger clone is one nucleotide away. The gene calls are TRBV4-1 and TRBJ2-2, with D unclear. The germline V gene encodes CDR1 MGHRA and CDR2 YSYEKL. The CDR3 is 16 amino acids. For the CDR3, the DNA is TGCGCCAGCAACCAAGAGTCGGCAAGTAAGACCGGGGAGCTGTTTTTT. Its translation: CASNQESASKTGELFF.

The chain uses TRBV4-1 and TRBJ2-3, with D perhaps matching TRBD1 (6 bases). Germline CDR1 reads MGHRA; CDR2 reads YSYEKL. V lost 4 bases and J lost 2, with 10 bases in between. This CDR3 is built from 14 residues. The CDR3 is CASSPGQLTDTQYF. The CDR3 region has the DNA TGCGCCAGCAGCCCGGGACAACTCACAGATACGCAGTATTTT.

This clone was counted a single time. The chain combines TRBV30 with TRBJ2-5; D may be TRBD2 (5 bases). Germline V gene sequence: CDR1 GTSNPN, CDR2 SVGIG (reference sequence). Trimming cost V 3 bases and J 7 bases, with 24 bases left between them. The CDR3 consists of 16 residues. CDR3 in amino acids: CAWRNNVGTLTRTQYF. In nucleotides, the CDR3 is TGTGCCTGGAGGAATAACGTGGGAACCCTTACTAGGACCCAGTACTTC. Supplemented by reference TRBV30 and TRBJ2-5, the full variable domain reads SQTIHQWPATLVQPVGSPLSLECTVEGTSNPNLYWYRQAAGRGLQLLFYSVGIGQISSEVPQNLSASRPQDRQFILSSKKLLLSDSGFYLCAWRNNVGTLTRTQYFGPGTRLLVL.

This clone came up once. The V call is TRBV6-1, the J call TRBJ2-7; D is possibly TRBD1 (5 bases). CDR1 and CDR2 (germline): MNHNS, SASEGT. The CDR3 extends over 13 amino acids. Trimming stripped 4 bases from V and 3 bases from J, with 10 bases between. The CDR3 is CASSVDRYYEQYF. CDR3 sequence (DNA): TGTGCCAGCAGTGTTGACAGATACTACGAGCAGTACTTC.

The chain joins TRBV6-6 to TRBJ2-5; possibly TRBD2 for D (5 bases). V shed 1 base and J shed 7 bases, with 10 bases lying between them. The CDR3 extends over 13 amino acids. Looked up from germline, CDR1 is MNHNY and CDR2 is SVGAGI (reference sequence). The CDR3, as DNA: TGTGCCAGCAGTTACTTAGCGCTAAGGACCCAGTACTTC. This codes for CASSYLALRTQYF.

The V gene is TRBV7-3, the J gene TRBJ2-7, with 9 bases lining up with TRBD1. In germline, CDR1 is SGHTA, CDR2 FQGTGA. After removal of 5 bases from V and 6 bases from J, the junction contained 8 bases not matched to a gene. The length of the CDR3 is 14 residues. CDR3 in DNA: TGTGCCAGCAGCAGACGGGACAGGGTAACCGAGCAGTACTTC. It is translated as CASSRRDRVTEQYF.

V gene TRBV6-5 combines with J gene TRBJ1-5, with TRBD1 matching over 7 bases. In germline, CDR1 is MNHEY, CDR2 SVGAGI. Trimming at V came to 5 bases and at J to 6 bases, leaving 7 bases not matched to a gene. The CDR3 has 14 residues. The CDR3 coding sequence is TGTGCCAGCAGTGACCGACAGGGCCGTCAGCCCCAGCATTTT. Its translation is CASSDRQGRQPQHF.

This clone has only one observation. The chain links TRBV2 to TRBJ1-1, with TRBD1 as a possible D gene (5 bases). The germline V and J ends were trimmed by 1 base and 8 bases, with 8 bases remaining between them. The CDR3 has 12 amino acids. CDR1 SNHLY and CDR2 FYNNEI come from the germline V gene. In DNA, the CDR3 is TGTGCCAGCAGTGAAGGGTGGGGGGAAGCTTTCTTT. Its protein product is CASSEGWGEAFF.

The chain is built from TRBV5-5 and TRBJ1-4; D gene unclear. The germline CDR1 and CDR2 sequences are SGHKS and YYEKEE (reference sequence). Trimming pared 4 bases from V and 13 bases from J, leaving 23 bases between. The CDR3 is 15 residues long. The CDR3 DNA follows: TGTGCCAGCAGCCTAGATCCTCCCTATGGAAAAGGACTGTTTTTT. This gives the protein CASSLDPPYGKGLFF.

The genes are TRBV1 and TRBJ2-4; no DNA check was done on the table's D call, TRBD2. TRBV1 is noted as a pseudogene. The CDR3 sequence is 13 residues long. The CDR3: CTSSLRDKNIQYF. The DNA for the CDR3 is TGCACCAGCAGCCTACGAGATAAAAACATTCAGTACTTC.

Notes on this clone: This same CDR3 is encoded by further DNA sequences in the sample. The chain uses TRBV5-1 and TRBJ2-2; no clear D gene. CDR3 size: 15 residues. Trimming left V 0 bases short and J 2 bases short, with 8 bases between. Germline values: CDR1 SGHRS, CDR2 YFSETQ. The CDR3 DNA follows: TGCGCCAGCAGCTTGGCTGGGCCCAACACCGGGGAGCTGTTTTTT. This codes for CASSLAGPNTGELFF.

The CDR3 sequence is CASSPTDPWGLYEQFF. The CDR3 coding sequence is TGTGCCAGCAGCCCTACGGACCCCTGGGGGCTCTATGAGCAGTTCTTC. The chain has TRBV28 and TRBJ2-1; possibly TRBD1 for D (6 bases). CDR1 and CDR2 (germline): MDHEN, SYDVKM. The CDR3 is 16 residues long. Trimming stripped 6 bases from V and 8 bases from J, with 23 bases between.

This chain links TRBV9 with TRBJ2-1; D perhaps matches TRBD2 (5 bases). Germline loops: CDR1 SGDLS, CDR2 YYNGEE. Trimming shortened V by 2 bases and J by 6 bases, and 9 bases separated the two germline ends. The CDR3 runs to 13 residues. CDR3 DNA sequence: TGTGCCAGCAGCGTGGGAGTTGTCAATGAGCAGTTCTTC. This translates into CASSVGVVNEQFF.

This chain links TRBV2 with TRBJ1-2; D gene unclear. Looked up from germline, CDR1 is SNHLY and CDR2 is FYNNEI. The CDR3 totals 13 residues. The V gene lost 7 bases and the J gene lost 4 bases, with 13 bases spanning the gap. DNA for the CDR3: TGTGCCAGCAAGAAGGAGGGAGTCTATGGCTACACCTTC. Translated: CASKKEGVYGYTF.

The rearrangement joins TRBV27 to TRBJ2-4, with a weak D call TRBD2 (6 bases). V lost 8 bases, J lost 9 bases, and 14 bases lay in between. This CDR3 comprises 12 residues. Germline CDR1 reads MNHEY; CDR2 reads SMNVEV (reference sequence). DNA of the CDR3: TGTGCCAGCGGGGGAATCGGGGGCATTCAGTACTTC. Protein product: CASGGIGGIQYF.